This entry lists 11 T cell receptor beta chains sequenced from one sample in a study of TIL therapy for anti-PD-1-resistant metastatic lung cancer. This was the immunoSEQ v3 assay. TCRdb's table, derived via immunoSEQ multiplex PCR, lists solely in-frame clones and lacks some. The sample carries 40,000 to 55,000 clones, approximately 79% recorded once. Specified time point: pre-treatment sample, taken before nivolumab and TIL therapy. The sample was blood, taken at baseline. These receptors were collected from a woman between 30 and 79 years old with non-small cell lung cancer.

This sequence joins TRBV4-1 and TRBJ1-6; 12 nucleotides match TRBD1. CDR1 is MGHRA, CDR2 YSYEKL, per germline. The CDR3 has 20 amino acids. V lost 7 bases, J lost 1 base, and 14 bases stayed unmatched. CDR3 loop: CASTFRTGQGAISYNSPLHF. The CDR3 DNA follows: TGCGCCAGCACGTTTCGAACGGGACAGGGGGCTATATCCTATAATTCACCCCTCCACTTT.

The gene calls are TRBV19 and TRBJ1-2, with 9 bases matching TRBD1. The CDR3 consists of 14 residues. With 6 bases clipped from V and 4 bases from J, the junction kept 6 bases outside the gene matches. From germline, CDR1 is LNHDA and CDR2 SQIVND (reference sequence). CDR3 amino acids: CASSGQGMGYGYTF. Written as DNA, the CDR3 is TGTGCCAGTAGCGGACAGGGGATGGGCTATGGCTACACCTTC.

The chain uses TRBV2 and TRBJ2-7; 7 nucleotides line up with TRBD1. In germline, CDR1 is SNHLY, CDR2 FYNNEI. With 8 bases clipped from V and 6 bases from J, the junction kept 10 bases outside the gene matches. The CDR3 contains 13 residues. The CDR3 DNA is TGTGCCAGCGTAGGACAGGCTATGGGCGAGCAGTACTTC. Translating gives CASVGQAMGEQYF.

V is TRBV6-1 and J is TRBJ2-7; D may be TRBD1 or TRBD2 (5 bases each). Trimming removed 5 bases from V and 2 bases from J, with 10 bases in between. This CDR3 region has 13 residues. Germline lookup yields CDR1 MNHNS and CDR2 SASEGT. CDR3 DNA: TGTGCCAGCAGTTATTTGGGGGCCTACGAGCAGTACTTC. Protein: CASSYLGAYEQYF.

CDR3 sequence (DNA): TGTGCCAGTAGTATAATAGCGGGGGGCCAAGCGGATACGCAGTATTTT. This translates into CASSIIAGGQADTQYF. The chain is built from TRBV19 and TRBJ2-3; 10 bases fit TRBD2. This CDR3 comprises 16 residues. Germline assignment: CDR1 LNHDA and CDR2 SQIVND (reference sequence). The V and J ends lost 2 bases and 6 bases, in that order; junction bases with no gene match: 8.

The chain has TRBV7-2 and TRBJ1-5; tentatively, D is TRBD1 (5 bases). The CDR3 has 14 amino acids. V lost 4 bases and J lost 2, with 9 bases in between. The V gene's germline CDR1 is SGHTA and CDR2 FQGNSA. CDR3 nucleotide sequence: TGTGCCAGCAGCTCCCAAGGGGGCAATCAGCCCCAGCATTTT. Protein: CASSSQGGNQPQHF.

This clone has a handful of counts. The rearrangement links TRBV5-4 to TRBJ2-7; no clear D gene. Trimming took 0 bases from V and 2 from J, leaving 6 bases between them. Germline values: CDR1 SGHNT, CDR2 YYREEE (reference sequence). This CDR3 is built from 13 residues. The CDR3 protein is CASSLVGTYEQYF. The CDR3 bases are TGTGCCAGCAGCTTGGTGGGGACCTACGAGCAGTACTTC.

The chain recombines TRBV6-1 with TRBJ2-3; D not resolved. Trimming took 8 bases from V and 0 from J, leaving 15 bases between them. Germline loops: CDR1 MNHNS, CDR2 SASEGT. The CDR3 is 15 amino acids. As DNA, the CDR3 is TGTGCCAGCCCGGCGAGCTTTTTTAGCACAGATACGCAGTATTTT. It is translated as CASPASFFSTDTQYF.

The chain's CDR3 is CASSYGETQYF. The CDR3 DNA reads TGTGCCAGCAGTTACGGGGAGACCCAGTACTTC. V is TRBV6-5 and J is TRBJ2-5, with unresolved D. V shed 2 bases and J shed 5 bases, with 3 bases lying between them. The CDR3 is made up of 11 amino acids. Germline V gene sequence: CDR1 MNHEY, CDR2 SVGAGI.

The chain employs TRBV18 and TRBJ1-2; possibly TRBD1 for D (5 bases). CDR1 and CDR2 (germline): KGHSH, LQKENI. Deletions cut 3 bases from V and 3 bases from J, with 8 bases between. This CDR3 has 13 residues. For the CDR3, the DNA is TGTGCCAGCTCACCGGGCAGGGACTATGGCTACACCTTC. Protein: CASSPGRDYGYTF.

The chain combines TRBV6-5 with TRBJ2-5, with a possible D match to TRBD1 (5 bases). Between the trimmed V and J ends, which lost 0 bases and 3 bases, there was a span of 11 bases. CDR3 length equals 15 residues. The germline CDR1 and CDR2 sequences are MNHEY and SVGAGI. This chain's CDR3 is CASSYSSRAEETQYF. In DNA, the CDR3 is TGTGCCAGCAGTTACTCTAGCAGGGCAGAAGAGACCCAGTACTTC.